Below, 29 T cell receptor beta chains from the same sample are listed, as sequenced in a study of T-cell reconstitution after alpha-beta-depleted transplantation in children. Unique molecular identifiers tagged the TCRbeta library. TCRdb re-called the PCR reads through MiXCR, storing one row per CDR3 protein. The sample lists about 110,000 distinct CDR3 sequences; 9% to 12% were seen once. The sample here was PBMCs from the stem cell graft donor, taken from the stem cell graft. The source is a human donor who donated a stem cell graft to a child with acute lymphoblastic leukemia.

This clonotype was picked up many times. The chain links TRBV7-8 to TRBJ1-5; 12 bases line up with TRBD1. Germline CDR1 SGHVS, CDR2 FQNEAQ. CDR3 length: 16 residues. Trimming took 4 bases from V and 4 from J; bases not matched to a gene: 5. CDR3 in amino acids: CASSSEGQGANQPQHF. Written as DNA, the CDR3 is TGTGCCAGCAGCTCGGAGGGACAGGGGGCGAATCAGCCCCAGCATTTT.

This clonotype was counted many times. Here the CDR3 reads CASSPGQSTDTQYF. In DNA, the CDR3 is TGCGCCAGCAGCCCCGGACAGTCCACAGATACGCAGTATTTT. This chain connects TRBV5-1 to TRBJ2-3, with D perhaps matching TRBD1 (6 bases). With 4 bases removed from V and 2 bases from J, the gap between germline ends came to 11 bases. The CDR3 has 14 amino acids. Per germline, CDR1 SGHRS and CDR2 YFSETQ.

This clonotype was found many times. This chain uses TRBV20-1 with TRBJ1-6; the D is unclear. The germline CDR1 and CDR2 sequences are DFQATT and SNEGSKA (reference sequence). The CDR3 extends over 16 amino acids. The V and J ends lost 0 bases and 3 bases respectively, with 12 bases between them. CDR3 loop: CSARDTVGIYNSPLHF. CDR3 DNA sequence: TGCAGTGCTAGAGATACAGTGGGAATCTATAATTCACCCCTCCACTTT.

With regard to this clonotype: An end of the junction does not agree with germline; a read error may underlie this. CDR3 in amino acids: CAISPALLGEQYF. CDR3 DNA: TGTGCCATCAGCCCCGCACTCCTCGGCGAGCAGTACTTC. The chain carries TRBV4-2 and TRBJ2-7; D uncertain. Germline values: CDR1 LGHNA, CDR2 YNFKEQ. The CDR3 totals 13 residues.

This clonotype was picked up many times. This rearrangement joins TRBV20-1 to TRBJ2-1, with 11 bases aligning to TRBD2. The ends lost 0 bases at V and 4 bases at J; junction bases unmatched: 2. The CDR3 totals 15 residues. The germline gives CDR1 DFQATT, CDR2 SNEGSKA (reference sequence). The CDR3 coding sequence is TGCAGTGCTAGAGAACTAGCGGGAGAGTACAATGAGCAGTTCTTC. It translates to CSARELAGEYNEQFF.

This clonotype has a count of ten or more. The chain links TRBV7-9 to TRBJ1-5, with 8 bases lining up with TRBD1. CDR3 length: 14 amino acids. CDR1 SEHNR and CDR2 FQNEAQ come from the germline V gene (reference sequence). Germline trimming cut 8 bases from V and 3 bases from J; bases unmatched to any gene: 6. CDR3 nucleotides: TGTGCCAGCGCGGGACAGGAAAACAATCAGCCCCAGCATTTT. Its protein product is CASAGQENNQPQHF.

This clonotype was picked up many times. The chain joins TRBV7-2 to TRBJ2-2; possibly TRBD1 or TRBD2 for D (6 bases each). The CDR3 has 15 residues. In germline, CDR1 is SGHTA, CDR2 FQGNSA. Trimming left V 1 base short and J 7 bases short, with 13 bases between. The DNA of the CDR3 is TGTGCCAGCAGCTTAGGGGGGGCGGGCCACGGGGAGCTGTTTTTT. Residues: CASSLGGAGHGELFF.

This clonotype was seen many times. This sequence joins TRBV5-6 and TRBJ2-5; TRBD1 might be the D (6 bases). There are 15 residues in the CDR3. Germline CDR1 reads SGHDT; CDR2 reads YYEEEE. Trimming removed 3 bases from V and 4 bases from J, with 16 bases in between. The CDR3 loop reads CASSSTGTRGETQYF. The CDR3 DNA is TGTGCCAGCAGCTCTACCGGGACAAGGGGAGAGACCCAGTACTTC.

In its sample, this clonotype was seen many times. The chain has TRBV9 and TRBJ2-7; TRBD2 might be the D (5 bases). V shed 2 bases and J shed 4 bases, with 13 bases lying between them. Germline loops: CDR1 SGDLS, CDR2 YYNGEE. The CDR3 runs to 14 residues. CDR3 amino acids: CASSVRESGYEQYF. The CDR3 coding sequence is TGTGCCAGCAGCGTCCGGGAATCTGGGTACGAGCAGTACTTC.

This clonotype was detected many times. V is TRBV7-2 and J is TRBJ2-1; 8 bases match TRBD1. CDR1 is SGHTA and CDR2 is FQGNSA in the germline V gene. The ends lost 7 bases at V and 2 bases at J; junction bases unmatched: 7. This CDR3 has 15 residues. CDR3 sequence: CASNYRGNAYNEQFF. The CDR3 DNA is TGTGCCAGCAACTACAGGGGGAATGCCTACAATGAGCAGTTCTTC.

This clonotype came up many times. J is TRBJ2-2 and V is TRBV7-3; D unresolved. The germline CDR1 and CDR2 sequences are SGHTA and FQGTGA. The CDR3 spans 14 residues. The V end was cut by 1 base, the J end by 4 bases, with 7 bases between. CDR3 residues: CASSLNRGTGELFF. The CDR3 region has the DNA TGTGCCAGCAGCTTAAACAGAGGCACCGGGGAGCTGTTTTTT.

The table lists this clonotype with many counts. This chain connects TRBV20-1 to TRBJ2-6, with TRBD1 matching over 7 bases. This CDR3 region has 16 residues. V gave up 5 bases and J gave up 3 bases; unmatched junction bases: 10. The germline V gene encodes CDR1 DFQATT and CDR2 SNEGSKA (reference sequence). The CDR3 spells CSAGSTGAVGANVLTF. As DNA, the CDR3 is TGCAGTGCTGGATCTACAGGGGCGGTTGGGGCCAACGTCCTGACTTTC.

The chain employs TRBV19 and TRBJ1-2; no clear D gene. The CDR3 spans 13 residues. V gave up 2 bases and J gave up 3 bases, with 7 bases separating them. Per germline, CDR1 LNHDA and CDR2 SQIVND (reference sequence). The CDR3 DNA follows: TGTGCCAGTAGTATACCAACCTACTATGGCTACACCTTC. Residues: CASSIPTYYGYTF.

This clonotype was counted at least ten times. The V gene is TRBV20-1, the J gene TRBJ2-1; 7 bases match TRBD1. Germline-derived CDR1 and CDR2 are DFQATT and SNEGSKA (reference sequence). The ends lost 3 bases at V and 7 bases at J; junction bases unmatched: 9. This CDR3 is built from 14 residues. This chain's CDR3 is CSASTRQGKNEQFF. For the CDR3, the DNA is TGCAGTGCTAGCACCCGACAGGGTAAAAATGAGCAGTTCTTC.

This chain's CDR3 is CASSSNRDQETQYF. For the CDR3, the DNA is TGTGCCAGCAGTTCCAACAGGGACCAAGAGACCCAGTACTTC. This chain joins TRBV11-2 and TRBJ2-5; D is possibly TRBD1 (6 bases). Germline CDR1 is SGHAT and CDR2 is FQNNGV. V shed 6 bases and J shed 0 bases, with 11 bases lying between them. The CDR3 covers 14 residues.

This clonotype appeared many times. In DNA, the CDR3 is TGCGCCAGCAGCCAAGGATCAGGGGGCTCTGGAAACACCATATATTTT. As protein: CASSQGSGGSGNTIYF. The chain carries TRBV4-3 and TRBJ1-3; 7 nucleotides align to TRBD1. The germline V gene encodes CDR1 LGHNA and CDR2 YSLEER. Germline trimming cut 1 base from V and 0 bases from J; bases unmatched to any gene: 3. The CDR3 loop spans 16 amino acids.

This clonotype was recorded at least ten times. CDR3 coding DNA: TGTGCCAGCAGTTACGGCGTCGCGGGAGCGACAGATACGCAGTATTTT. Protein sequence: CASSYGVAGATDTQYF. The rearrangement uses TRBV6-5 and TRBJ2-3; 7 positions agree with TRBD2. This CDR3 is built from 16 residues. Trimming cost V 2 bases and J 3 bases; bases outside gene matches: 8. Looked up from germline, CDR1 is MNHEY and CDR2 is SVGAGI.

This clonotype was counted many times. The chain's CDR3 is CASSLGAARSYEQYF. The CDR3 DNA is TGTGCCAGCAGCTTGGGGGCCGCAAGAAGCTACGAGCAGTACTTC. This chain links TRBV5-6 with TRBJ2-7; no definite D call. Trimming pared 0 bases from V and 3 bases from J, leaving 13 bases between. Germline V CDR1 and CDR2: SGHDT, YYEEEE. CDR3 length: 15 amino acids. Full variable domain (remainder filled in from reference TRBV5-6 and TRBJ2-7): DAGVTQSPTHLIKTRGQQVTLRCSPKSGHDTVSWYQQALGQGPQFIFQYYEEEERQRGNFPDRFSGHQFPNYSSELNVNALLLGDSALYLCASSLGAARSYEQYFGPGTRLTVT.

This clonotype was seen a few times. This chain uses TRBV6-2 or TRBV6-3 with TRBJ2-1, with 14 bases fitting TRBD2. CDR1 MNHEY and CDR2 SVGEGT come from the germline V gene. This CDR3 is built from 16 residues. Trimming at V came to 10 bases and at J to 0 bases, leaving 5 bases not matched to a gene. In nucleotides, the CDR3 is TGTGCCACGGGACTAGCGGGGGTCAGCTCCTACAATGAGCAGTTCTTC. Its protein is CATGLAGVSSYNEQFF.

The chain has TRBV18 and TRBJ2-5; D might be TRBD2 (5 bases). The CDR3 is made up of 15 amino acids. The germline V gene has CDR1 KGHSH and CDR2 LQKENI. Trimming took 1 base from V and 3 from J, leaving 12 bases between them. The CDR3 DNA follows: TGTGCCAGCTCACCACAAACGGGGAAGAAAGAGACCCAGTACTTC. Its protein is CASSPQTGKKETQYF.

This clonotype was seen ten or more times. The CDR3 DNA is TGTGCCAGCAGTTTAGGACAGGGAGGGGATCAGCCCCAGCATTTT. This encodes CASSLGQGGDQPQHF. The gene calls are TRBV12-3 or TRBV12-4 and TRBJ1-5, with 7 nucleotides matching TRBD1. J was trimmed by 5 bases and V by 1 base; bases with no gene match: 5. The CDR3 consists of 15 residues.

The V call is TRBV2, the J call TRBJ2-1, with 7 bases matching TRBD2. Germline lookup yields CDR1 SNHLY and CDR2 FYNNEI. The V and J ends lost 1 base and 4 bases, in that order; junction bases with no gene match: 4. The CDR3 spans 15 residues. CDR3 region: CASSEGRESYNEQFF. The CDR3 bases are TGTGCCAGCAGTGAAGGGCGGGAGAGTTACAATGAGCAGTTCTTC.

Ten or more counts support this clonotype. V is TRBV12-3 or TRBV12-4 and J is TRBJ2-2; 9 positions agree with TRBD1. CDR3 length: 15 residues. V lost 7 bases to trimming and J lost 4 bases; unmatched junction nucleotides: 7. The CDR3 sequence: CASTNRGRGTGELFF. The CDR3 DNA reads as TGTGCCAGCACCAACAGGGGGCGAGGCACCGGGGAGCTGTTTTTT.

This clonotype showed up many times. The genes are TRBV7-2 and TRBJ1-1; a possible D gene is TRBD1 (5 bases). Per the germline V gene, CDR1 is SGHTA and CDR2 is FQGNSA. There are 15 residues in the CDR3. Trimming left V 1 base short and J 4 bases short, with 13 bases between. CDR3 region: CASSLGSGLGTEAFF. CDR3 sequence (DNA): TGTGCCAGCAGCTTAGGTTCAGGGTTGGGCACTGAAGCTTTCTTT.

There are many counts of this clonotype. The gene calls are TRBV15 and TRBJ1-5; D gene uncertain. The V end was cut by 3 bases, the J end by 0 bases, with 9 bases between. CDR3 length equals 15 residues. Germline V lookup: CDR1 LNHNV, CDR2 YYDKDF (reference sequence). The CDR3 DNA reads as TGTGCCACCAGCAGGTCACGAACTAGCAATCAGCCCCAGCATTTT. Its protein product is CATSRSRTSNQPQHF.

This clonotype was observed at least ten times. This chain connects TRBV5-1 to TRBJ2-3; 7 bases map to TRBD1. This CDR3 comprises 16 residues. The V and J ends lost 2 bases and 2 bases, in that order; junction bases with no gene match: 8. Germline V gene data show CDR1 as SGHRS and CDR2 as YFSETQ. CDR3: CASSFRDSFLTDTQYF. In nucleotides, the CDR3 is TGCGCCAGCAGCTTCAGGGACAGCTTCCTCACAGATACGCAGTATTTT.

This clonotype was seen at least ten times. J is TRBJ2-1 and V is TRBV7-2; a possible D gene is TRBD2 (6 bases). V dropped 5 bases and J dropped 12 bases, with 17 bases sitting between them. Germline CDR1 is SGHTA and CDR2 is FQGNSA. The CDR3 consists of 13 residues. The CDR3 reads CASSPLEEGRQFF. The CDR3 region has the DNA TGTGCCAGCAGCCCGTTGGAGGAGGGGCGGCAGTTCTTC.

Concerning this clonotype: A much larger clone sits a single nucleotide away, making a read error possible. The chain recombines TRBV29-1 with TRBJ2-6; D might be TRBD1 (5 bases). The CDR3 extends over 13 amino acids. Per the germline V gene, CDR1 is SQVTM and CDR2 is ANQGSEA. The CDR3 loop reads CSVVGSGANGLTF. In nucleotides, the CDR3 is TGCAGCGTTGTGGGCTCTGGGGCCAACGGCCTGACTTTC.

This clonotype was counted at least ten times. The chain has TRBV5-1 and TRBJ2-1; D gene uncertain. CDR3 length: 13 residues. The germline V gene has CDR1 SGHRS and CDR2 YFSETQ. V was shortened by 1 base and J by 7 bases, with 9 bases between the two germline ends. The CDR3 region is CASSLSRANEQFF. The CDR3 DNA reads as TGCGCCAGCAGCTTGTCCCGGGCGAATGAGCAGTTCTTC.